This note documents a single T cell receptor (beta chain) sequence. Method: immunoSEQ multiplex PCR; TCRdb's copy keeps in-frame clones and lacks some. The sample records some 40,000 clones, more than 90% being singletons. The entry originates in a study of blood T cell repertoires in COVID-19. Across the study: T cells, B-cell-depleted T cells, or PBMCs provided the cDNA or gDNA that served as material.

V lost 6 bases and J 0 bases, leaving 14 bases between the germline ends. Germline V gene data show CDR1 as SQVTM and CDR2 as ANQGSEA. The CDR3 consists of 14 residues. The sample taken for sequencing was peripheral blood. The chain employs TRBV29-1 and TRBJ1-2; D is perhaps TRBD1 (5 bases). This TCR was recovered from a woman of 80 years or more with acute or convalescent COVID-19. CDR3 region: CSVTRDSSNYGYTF. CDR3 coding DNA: TGCAGCGTAACCCGAGACAGCTCTAACTATGGCTACACCTTC.